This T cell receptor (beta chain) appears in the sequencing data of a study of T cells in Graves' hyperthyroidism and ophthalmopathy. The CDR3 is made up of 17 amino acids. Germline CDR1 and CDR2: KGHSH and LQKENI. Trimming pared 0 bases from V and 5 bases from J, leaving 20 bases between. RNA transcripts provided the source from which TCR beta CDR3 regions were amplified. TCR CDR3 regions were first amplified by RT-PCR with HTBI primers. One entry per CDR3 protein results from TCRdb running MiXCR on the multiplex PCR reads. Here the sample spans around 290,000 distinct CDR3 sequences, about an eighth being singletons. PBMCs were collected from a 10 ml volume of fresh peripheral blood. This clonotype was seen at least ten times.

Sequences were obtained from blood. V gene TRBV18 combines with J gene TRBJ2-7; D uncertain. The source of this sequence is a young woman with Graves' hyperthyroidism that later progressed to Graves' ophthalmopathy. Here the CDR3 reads CASSPPGLSNKGNEQYF. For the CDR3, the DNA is TGTGCCAGCTCACCACCGGGATTGTCCAACAAGGGAAACGAGCAGTACTTC.